Each of the 4 T cell receptor beta chains below was sequenced from the same sample in a study of T cells in Graves' hyperthyroidism and ophthalmopathy (dated by TCRdb to the late 2010s). Receptor amplification or capture employed multiplex PCR. TCRdb names Illumina HiSeq 2000 as the instrument used. The TCR beta CDR3 regions were amplified from the RNA transcripts. The TCR CDR3 was subjected to a first round of RT-PCR using the HTBI primer set and the Qiagen OneStep RT-PCR kit. TCRdb ran its own pipeline on the public reads, namely fastp trimming at Q25 and MiXCR clone calling, and kept in-frame beta chains. Rows are unified per CDR3 protein, each entry keeping the most common DNA and genes. A total of hundreds of thousands of distinct CDR3 sequences appear in this sample, roughly 50% of them only once. The top ten constitute roughly 8.2% of the sample. The sample was peripheral blood or thyroid tissue (not recorded which). These receptors came from a woman under 30 with Graves' hyperthyroidism. Donor details come from another sample of the same person, matched by shared clones.

This clonotype was picked up many times. The V call is TRBV7-9, the J call TRBJ1-1; D not resolved. Germline V gene sequence: CDR1 SEHNR, CDR2 FQNEAQ (reference sequence). The CDR3 contains 12 residues. V dropped 6 bases and J dropped 3 bases, with 8 bases sitting between them. The CDR3 region is CASRGRDTEAFF. DNA of the CDR3: TGTGCCAGCAGGGGCCGGGACACTGAAGCTTTCTTT.

The chain has TRBV7-9 and TRBJ1-1; 8 positions agree with TRBD1. Germline V gene sequence: CDR1 SEHNR, CDR2 FQNEAQ (reference sequence). The junction had 5 bases not matched to a gene; V was cut back by 5 bases and J by 0 bases. The CDR3 extends over 15 amino acids. The CDR3 nucleotides read TGTGCCAGCAGCCCGGGACAGGCCATGAACACTGAAGCTTTCTTT. This codes for CASSPGQAMNTEAFF. Full variable domain (missing parts from reference TRBV7-9 and TRBJ1-1): DTGVSQNPRHKITKRGQNVTFRCDPISEHNRLYWYRQTLGQGPEFLTYFQNEAQLEKSRLLSDRFSAERPKGSFSTLEIQRTEQGDSAMYLCASSPGQAMNTEAFFGQGTRLTVV.

This chain connects TRBV2 to TRBJ2-5, with 7 bases fitting TRBD2. The CDR3 has 15 residues. Germline-derived CDR1 and CDR2 are SNHLY and FYNNEI. The junction had 7 bases not matched to a gene; V was cut back by 4 bases and J by 2 bases. CDR3 in amino acids: CASSVQSGAQETQYF. The DNA for the CDR3 is TGTGCCAGCAGTGTTCAGAGCGGGGCTCAAGAGACCCAGTACTTC.

Of note for this clonotype: Because it lacks the conserved phenylalanine or tryptophan at the end, this CDR3 is likely a read error. Because the CDR3's place on the DNA is in doubt, the DNA is left out and the CDR3 is given as listed by TCRdb. V gene TRBV2 combines with J gene TRBJ1-3; the D segment call TRBD1 is taken from the table without a DNA check. Germline V gene data show CDR1 as SNHLY and CDR2 as FYNNEI. The CDR3 is 10 residues long, counting both termini. Here the CDR3 reads CASRRQFATN.